The entry below describes one TCR beta chain. Its antigen is undetermined. Expressed TCRB transcripts were sequenced because the isolated RNA had all been reverse transcribed beforehand. TCRdb's copy holds only in-frame clones and misses some; the assay was immunoSEQ multiplex PCR. This table holds tens of thousands of clones, about 40% found once. The data originate from a study of beta chain features in type 1 diabetes. Study-wide points: For patients, the naive, central memory and Treg TCRB repertoires appeared more alike than for healthy donors. Patients with type 1 diabetes showed fewer VDJ junction insertions and more deletions. When Type 1 diabetes patients were examined, their TCRB CDR3s proved moderately but significantly shorter in all four CD4+ subsets.

The CDR3 loop spans 14 amino acids. CDR1 is SGHRS and CDR2 is YFSETQ in the germline V gene. V shed 5 bases and J shed 0 bases, with 9 bases lying between them. The sample comprised Tregs from blood. This sequence was found in a man aged 25 to 40 with type 1 diabetes. The chain uses TRBV5-1 and TRBJ1-3; D is unresolved. The CDR3 sequence: CASSESNSGNTIYF. CDR3 DNA sequence: TGCGCCAGCAGTGAGTCGAACTCTGGAAACACCATATATTTT.